The source of this T cell receptor beta chain is a study of blood T cells in healthy people across ages. Study-level results: Researchers report that TCR beta diversity correlated strongly with naive T cell percentage.

The CDR3 runs to 14 residues. Each donor supplied approximately 10 milliliters of peripheral blood. Primed by a sample-barcoded 5' primer and a J-beta primer mix, a second PCR proceeded for 7 to 11 cycles. All samples gave at least 2.5 million CDR3-containing paired-end reads. Via MiXCR, TCRdb re-called the 5' RACE reads, giving one row per CDR3 protein. This sample has about 730,000 distinct CDR3 sequences, with roughly 41% found just once. On this clonotype: Antigen: not known. This may be a read error, as it is one base from a much larger clone.

The sample comprised blood. The V call is TRBV12-3 or TRBV12-4, the J call TRBJ2-5; the D gene is possibly TRBD1 (5 bases). The end of the DNA aligns better with TRBJ2-7, so the J call may be wrong. This clonotype originated in a woman in her fifties or sixties in good health. The CDR3 sequence is CASSVGHQSGEQYF. CDR3 DNA: TGTGCCAGCAGTGTAGGACACCAAAGTGGCGAGCAGTACTTC.